This T cell receptor (beta chain) stems from a study of identical twins (dated by TCRdb to about 2016). For the wider study: To test whether fetal clonotypes persist, the study used deep sequencing on TCR alpha and beta repertoires from monozygotic twins, unrelated adults of various ages, and cord blood. To rule out contamination, the twin experiments were replicated at different times with different library preparation protocols. Study-wide findings and limitations: In monozygotic twins, out-of-frame TCR alpha sharing was systematically underestimated by recombination models, although the models agreed with sharing between unrelated individuals. Invariant T cells such as MAIT and iNKT could partly confound zero-insertion analyses, though diverse VJ usage argued against this for most clonotypes. Abundant cord blood beta clonotypes had fewer insertions, young adult naive repertoires showed a similar but weaker trend, and memory repertoires showed no such trend. The excess sharing between twins in beta out-of-frame sequences was weaker because fewer shared sequences reduced the signal-to-noise ratio. Compared with coincidental sharing between unrelated individuals, an excess of low generation-probability sequences was observed among out-of-frame TCR alpha sequences shared between twins. Conclusions relied on cross-sectional statistical analysis, since the same donors could not be followed over many years.

In the germline V gene, CDR1 corresponds to SGHAT and CDR2 to FQNNGV. CDR3 length: 13 amino acids, cysteine to phenylalanine. Left in the record is the CDR3 DNA by itself, 39 bases read in frame from the first base. Every donor was a healthy Caucasian. This clonotype was seen a handful of times. The target of this receptor is not known. The record has no base qualities; no much larger clone is one base away. Libraries were built with 5' RACE. The reads were generated on an Illumina HiSeq 2000. Template switching introduced a universal primer binding site; the final cDNA contained a unique molecular identifier, enabling accurate counting of TCR cDNA molecules. Specific primers in the conserved constant-segment region were used to synthesize first-strand cDNA for the TCR alpha and beta chains. To control for contamination, each cDNA library was double barcoded with a SMART-Mk sample barcode plus Illumina barcodes. TruSeq adapter sequences and Illumina sample barcodes were added in two successive PCR steps. TCR alpha and beta cDNA libraries were sequenced on the Illumina HiSeq platform with custom primers. The study's own analysis went as follows. MiGEC was used to process raw reads and extract unique molecular identifiers, and MiXCR was used to find CDR3 positions. Recombination models were inferred per individual with the repgenHMM and IGoR tools using an EM algorithm. The analysis of shared clonotypes was done with the tcR package in R, with sharing normalized by the product of cloneset sizes. To study raw recombination without the effects of thymic and clonal selection, out-of-frame nonproductive sequences were analyzed. Through fastp at Q25 and MiXCR, TCRdb rebuilt clones from the public reads, retaining in-frame beta chains. Every entry covers one CDR3 protein and lists the most common genes and DNA from its rows. The V and J calls here are based on TCRdb, not the publication. The sample profile shows approximately 1.8 million distinct CDR3 sequences; around 29% of them were found once. Of the sample, about 0.25% is held by the ten largest clones.

Material: cord blood. The rearranged chain carries TRBV11-2 and TRBJ2-4; the D gene cannot be resolved reliably. The assigned J gene may be wrong: the sequence end matches TRBJ2-7 better. The source is a newborn girl in good health. The encoded CDR3 is CASSFRAYHEQYF. The DNA reads TGTGCCAGCAGCTTTCGGGCCTACCACGAGCAGTACTTC.